The 28 T cell receptor beta chains below all came from one sample that was sequenced in a study of blood T cell repertoires in COVID-19. Libraries were prepared by immunoSEQ multiplex PCR; TCRdb keeps only in-frame clonotypes and omits some of them. The sample records 60,000 to 70,000 clones, around 80% being singletons. Input material: peripheral blood. The receptors come from an elderly man with acute or convalescent COVID-19.

The V gene is TRBV18, the J gene TRBJ2-5; the D gene is possibly TRBD1 (6 bases). V was pared by 5 bases and J by 5 bases, with 18 bases between. The CDR3 contains 15 residues. Germline V gene lookup returns CDR1 KGHSH and CDR2 LQKENI. The CDR3 region is CASSVRQDPRETQYF. CDR3 bases: TGTGCCAGCTCAGTGAGACAGGACCCACGGGAGACCCAGTACTTC. The full variable domain, in which reference TRBV18 and TRBJ2-5 provide the parts outside the CDR3, is NAGVMQNPRHLVRRRGQEARLRCSPMKGHSHVYWYRQLPEEGLKFMVYLQKENIIDESGMPKERFSAEFPKEGPSILRIQQVVRGDSAAYFCASSVRQDPRETQYFGPGTRLLVL.

The CDR3 loop is CASSLGGTGTDTQYF. The CDR3 DNA reads TGTGCCAGCAGCTTAGGAGGGACTGGCACAGATACGCAGTATTTT. The chain has TRBV7-6 and TRBJ2-3; D is perhaps TRBD2 (6 bases). In germline, CDR1 is SGHVS, CDR2 FNYEAQ. The CDR3 length is 15 residues. The V end was cut by 1 base, the J end by 1 base, with 9 bases between.

This chain links TRBV4-2 with TRBJ2-3; 8 bases agree with TRBD2. V lost 2 bases and J lost 1; bases outside the gene matches: 5. The CDR3 has 16 residues. Germline CDR1 and CDR2: LGHNA and YNFKEQ. The CDR3 sequence is CASSQRTSRRTDTQYF. CDR3 nucleotide sequence: TGTGCCAGCAGCCAACGGACTAGCCGGCGCACAGATACGCAGTATTTT.

The chain combines TRBV19 with TRBJ2-7, with D perhaps TRBD1 (5 bases). Trimming removed 3 bases at V and 5 bases at J, with 17 bases between. Germline CDR1 is LNHDA and CDR2 is SQIVND (reference sequence). The CDR3 extends over 15 amino acids. The CDR3 reads CASSMTSGRPNEQYF. The CDR3 nucleotides are TGTGCCAGTAGTATGACGTCAGGGCGCCCGAACGAGCAGTACTTC. Variable domain in full (rest from reference TRBV19 and TRBJ2-7): DGGITQSPKYLFRKEGQNVTLSCEQNLNHDAMYWYRQDPGQGLRLIYYSQIVNDFQKGDIAEGYSVSREKKESFPLTVTSAQKNPTAFYLCASSMTSGRPNEQYFGPGTRLTVT.

This chain connects TRBV7-3 to TRBJ1-1, with D possibly matching TRBD1 (6 bases). CDR3 length equals 13 residues. The germline gives CDR1 SGHTA, CDR2 FQGTGA. V gave up 6 bases and J gave up 1 base, with 9 bases separating them. The CDR3 reads CASSQQGNTEAFF. Written as DNA, the CDR3 is TGTGCCAGCAGTCAACAGGGGAACACTGAAGCTTTCTTT.

The V and J genes are TRBV9 and TRBJ2-1, with 7 bases that match TRBD1. V trimming: 6 bases; J trimming: 2 bases; junction bases outside the gene matches: 8. Germline CDR1 is SGDLS and CDR2 is YYNGEE. CDR3 length: 15 residues. The CDR3 reads CASTPGTVTYNEQFF. The CDR3 DNA is TGTGCCAGCACCCCTGGGACAGTTACCTACAATGAGCAGTTCTTC.

J is TRBJ2-1 and V is TRBV11-3; the match to TRBD1 covers 7 bases. The CDR3 is made up of 14 amino acids. Looked up from germline, CDR1 is SGHNT and CDR2 is YENEEA. Trimming took 1 base from V and 5 from J; bases not matched to a gene: 2. CDR3 DNA: TGTGCCAGCAGCTTAGGGGACAGCCACAATGAGCAGTTCTTC. Translation gives CASSLGDSHNEQFF.

This clone has a single count. The chain links TRBV6-5 to TRBJ2-7; TRBD1 aligns across 8 bases. CDR3 length equals 15 residues. Losses at the gene ends were 8 bases for V and 7 bases for J; bases not matched to a gene: 16. CDR1 and CDR2 (germline): MNHEY, SVGAGI. CDR3 sequence: CASQGAGGQKYEQYF. The DNA for the CDR3 is TGTGCCAGCCAGGGGGCAGGCGGGCAGAAGTATGAGCAGTACTTC.

The chain joins TRBV7-6 to TRBJ2-1, with 11 bases aligning to TRBD1. The CDR3 runs to 19 residues. Per the germline V gene, CDR1 is SGHVS and CDR2 is FNYEAQ. Unmatched junction bases numbered 18, after V lost 3 bases and J lost 8 bases. The CDR3: CASSFRGVAGTGGIYEQFF. The CDR3 nucleotides are TGTGCCAGCAGCTTCCGTGGGGTAGCCGGGACAGGGGGAATCTATGAGCAGTTCTTC.

This clone was seen only once. The rearrangement links TRBV7-9 to TRBJ2-7, with D perhaps matching TRBD1 (6 bases). V gave up 4 bases and J gave up 2 bases, with 18 bases separating them. The CDR3 is 16 residues long. Per the germline V gene, CDR1 is SEHNR and CDR2 is FQNEAQ (reference sequence). As DNA, the CDR3 is TGTGCCAGCAGCTCCCTGTCAGGGGATAGGCCCTACGAGCAGTACTTC. This sequence encodes CASSSLSGDRPYEQYF.

The J gene is TRBJ2-7, the V gene TRBV10-3; 9 bases align to TRBD2. The CDR3 is 15 residues long. V was pared by 4 bases and J by 7 bases, with 11 bases of the junction left unmatched. CDR1 is ENHRY and CDR2 is SYGVKD in the germline V gene. DNA for the CDR3: TGTGCCATCAGTGTGGGCGGGAGGGTACACGGTGAGCAGTACTTC. It specifies CAISVGGRVHGEQYF.

The chain links TRBV18 to TRBJ2-2; D uncertain. CDR3 size: 15 residues. Trimming took 3 bases from V and 0 from J, leaving 8 bases between them. In germline, CDR1 is KGHSH, CDR2 LQKENI. The CDR3 DNA reads as TGTGCCAGCTCACCTCTAGTAGCGAACACCGGGGAGCTGTTTTTT. It yields the protein CASSPLVANTGELFF.

The chain links TRBV19 to TRBJ1-2; D may be TRBD1 (5 bases). There are 12 residues in the CDR3. Looked up from germline, CDR1 is LNHDA and CDR2 is SQIVND (reference sequence). V lost 4 bases and J lost 8, with 11 bases in between. CDR3 coding DNA: TGTGCCAGTAGTACGACAGCTGGAGGCTACACCTTC. Translation gives CASSTTAGGYTF.

The chain couples TRBV10-3 to TRBJ2-6; 9 bases line up with TRBD2. V was clipped by 7 bases and J by 3 bases; unmatched bases: 4. The CDR3 covers 15 residues. CDR1 is ENHRY and CDR2 is SYGVKD in the germline V gene. The CDR3 DNA is TGTGCCATCATGGTAGCGGGGGATGGGGCCAACGTCCTGACTTTC. The encoded protein is CAIMVAGDGANVLTF.

The table lists this clone with a count of one. The gene calls are TRBV7-3 and TRBJ1-1, with D uncertain. Germline loops: CDR1 SGHTA, CDR2 FQGTGA. The V gene lost 0 bases and the J gene lost 2 bases, with 4 bases spanning the gap. The CDR3 is 13 residues long. CDR3 sequence (DNA): TGTGCCAGCAGCTTAACGGGCAACACTGAAGCTTTCTTT. Amino acids: CASSLTGNTEAFF.

The chain recombines TRBV25-1 with TRBJ2-7, with D possibly matching TRBD1 (7 bases). The V gene's germline CDR1 is MGHDK and CDR2 SYGVNS. The CDR3 consists of 14 residues. V lost 2 bases and J 2 bases, leaving 10 bases between the germline ends. The CDR3 sequence: CASSEAGGTYEQYF. The CDR3, as DNA: TGTGCCAGCAGTGAAGCAGGGGGGACCTACGAGCAGTACTTC.

The rearrangement joins TRBV24-1 to TRBJ2-5, with D possibly matching TRBD1 (6 bases). Germline loops: CDR1 KGHDR, CDR2 SFDVKD. The germline V and J ends were trimmed by 4 bases and 5 bases, with 16 bases remaining between them. The CDR3 totals 15 residues. The CDR3 reads CATSELGDTQETQYF. In nucleotides, the CDR3 is TGTGCCACCAGTGAATTGGGGGACACCCAGGAGACCCAGTACTTC.

The chain is built from TRBV11-1 and TRBJ1-1; D may be TRBD1 (6 bases). The CDR3 extends over 16 amino acids. Trimming took 3 bases from V and 0 from J, leaving 14 bases between them. CDR1 is SGHAT and CDR2 is FQDESV in the germline V gene (reference sequence). This CDR3 reads CASSFGSGDMNTEAFF. The CDR3 DNA sequence: TGTGCCAGCAGCTTTGGTTCCGGGGACATGAACACTGAAGCTTTCTTT.

In this sample, this clone turned up once. The J gene is TRBJ2-2, the V gene TRBV5-1; the match to TRBD2 covers 8 bases. The CDR3 runs to 16 residues. The ends lost 2 bases at V and 4 bases at J; junction bases unmatched: 7. CDR1 and CDR2 (germline): SGHRS, YFSETQ. CDR3 sequence reads: CASSFFGGRTTGELFF. The CDR3 region has the DNA TGCGCCAGCAGCTTTTTCGGCGGGAGGACCACCGGGGAGCTGTTTTTT.

The V call is TRBV9, the J call TRBJ1-2, with 11 bases that match TRBD1. V dropped 5 bases and J dropped 2; count of bases not matched to a gene: 2. The CDR3 length is 14 residues. Germline V gene data show CDR1 as SGDLS and CDR2 as YYNGEE. The CDR3 reads CASRGQGANYGYTF. The CDR3 DNA sequence: TGTGCCAGCAGAGGACAGGGGGCGAACTATGGCTACACCTTC.

This clone was seen only a few times. The chain uses TRBV7-2 and TRBJ1-1; D not certain. With 5 bases removed from V and 1 base from J, the gap between germline ends came to 11 bases. The CDR3 runs 14 residues. Germline V lookup: CDR1 SGHTA, CDR2 FQGNSA. CDR3 DNA: TGTGCCAGCAGCCTCCGAGGGCAGAACACTGAAGCTTTCTTT. It translates to CASSLRGQNTEAFF.

The chain recombines TRBV5-6 with TRBJ2-4; 11 nucleotides match TRBD1. There are 14 residues in the CDR3. J gave up 7 bases and V 4 bases, and 4 bases lay outside the gene matches. CDR1 and CDR2 from the germline V gene are SGHDT and YYEEEE. Here the CDR3 reads CASSLGTGGNIQYF. CDR3 in DNA: TGTGCCAGCAGCCTCGGGACAGGGGGGAACATTCAGTACTTC.

The chain is built from TRBV6-5 and TRBJ1-1; 7 nucleotides line up with TRBD1. Germline loops: CDR1 MNHEY, CDR2 SVGAGI. The CDR3 consists of 15 residues. With V trimmed by 2 bases and J by 4 bases, 7 bases remained unmatched. The CDR3 DNA follows: TGTGCCAGCAGTTACACTTACAGGGGAGGCACTGAAGCTTTCTTT. This translates into CASSYTYRGGTEAFF.

This clone counts as medium-sized. The chain joins TRBV11-2 to TRBJ2-4; D not certain. The germline V gene encodes CDR1 SGHAT and CDR2 FQNNGV. The V gene lost 4 bases and the J gene lost 6 bases, with 10 bases spanning the gap. This CDR3 is built from 13 residues. The CDR3 nucleotides are TGTGCCAGCAGCTCGGCGGCCGGAAACATTCAGTACTTC. Protein: CASSSAAGNIQYF.

This clone was recorded once. This chain joins TRBV9 and TRBJ2-5; 9 bases map to TRBD1. This CDR3 contains 14 residues. J was trimmed by 3 bases and V by 5 bases; bases with no gene match: 5. In germline, CDR1 is SGDLS, CDR2 YYNGEE. CDR3 protein: CASSPGTGKETQYF. The CDR3 DNA follows: TGTGCCAGCAGTCCCGGGACAGGGAAAGAGACCCAGTACTTC.

This chain joins TRBV11-2 and TRBJ2-3, with a possible D match to TRBD2 (6 bases). Trimming shortened V by 2 bases and J by 1 base, and 13 bases separated the two germline ends. Germline V gene data show CDR1 as SGHAT and CDR2 as FQNNGV. This CDR3 has 16 residues. In DNA, the CDR3 is TGTGCCAGCAGCTTAATAACCCAGCGGGGCACAGATACGCAGTATTTT. Translated, it gives CASSLITQRGTDTQYF.

The chain employs TRBV19 and TRBJ2-5, with D tentatively TRBD2 (7 bases). Germline assignment: CDR1 LNHDA and CDR2 SQIVND (reference sequence). CDR3 length equals 12 residues. The ends were cut back, 5 bases at V and 7 bases at J, with 11 bases in the middle. The CDR3 DNA reads as TGTGCCAGTAGTCCCCGGGGGGCGACCCAGTACTTC. Amino acids: CASSPRGATQYF.

A remark on this clone: In the same sample, other DNA sequences code for this CDR3. The chain couples TRBV3-1 (or the pseudogene TRBV3-2) to TRBJ2-1, with 8 bases lining up with TRBD2. The CDR3 totals 15 residues. J gave up 4 bases and V 1 base, and 3 bases lay outside the gene matches. Germline assignment: CDR1 LGHDT and CDR2 YNNKEL (reference sequence). CDR3 sequence (DNA): TGTGCCAGCAGCCAAGGGCGGGGGGCATACAATGAGCAGTTCTTC. Translating it yields CASSQGRGAYNEQFF.